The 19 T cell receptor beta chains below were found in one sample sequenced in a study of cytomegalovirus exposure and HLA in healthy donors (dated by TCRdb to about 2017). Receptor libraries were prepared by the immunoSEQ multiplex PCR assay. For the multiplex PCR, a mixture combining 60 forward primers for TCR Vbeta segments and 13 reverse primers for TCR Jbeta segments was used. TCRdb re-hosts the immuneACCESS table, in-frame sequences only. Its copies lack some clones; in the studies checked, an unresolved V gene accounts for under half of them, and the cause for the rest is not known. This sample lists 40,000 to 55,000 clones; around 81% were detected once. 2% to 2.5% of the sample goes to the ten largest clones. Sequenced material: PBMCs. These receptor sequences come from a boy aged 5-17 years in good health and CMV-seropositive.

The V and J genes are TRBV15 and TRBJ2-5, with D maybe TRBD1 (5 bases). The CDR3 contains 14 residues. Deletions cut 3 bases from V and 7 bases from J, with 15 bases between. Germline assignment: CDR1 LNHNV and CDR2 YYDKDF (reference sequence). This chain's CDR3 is CATSRDTSSGTQYF. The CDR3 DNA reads TGTGCCACCAGCAGGGACACGAGTTCCGGGACCCAGTACTTC.

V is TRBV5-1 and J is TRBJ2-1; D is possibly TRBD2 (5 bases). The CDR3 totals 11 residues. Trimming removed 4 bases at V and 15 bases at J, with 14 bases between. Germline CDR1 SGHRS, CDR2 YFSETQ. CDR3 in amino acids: CASSMTNPRFF. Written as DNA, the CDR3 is TGCGCCAGCAGCATGACTAATCCCCGGTTCTTC.

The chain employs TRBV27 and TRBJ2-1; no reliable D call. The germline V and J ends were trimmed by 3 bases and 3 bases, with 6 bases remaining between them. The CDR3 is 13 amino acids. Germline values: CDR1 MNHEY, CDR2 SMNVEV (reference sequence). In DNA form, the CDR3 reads TGTGCCAGCAGTTTGAACGGCTACAATGAGCAGTTCTTC. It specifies CASSLNGYNEQFF.

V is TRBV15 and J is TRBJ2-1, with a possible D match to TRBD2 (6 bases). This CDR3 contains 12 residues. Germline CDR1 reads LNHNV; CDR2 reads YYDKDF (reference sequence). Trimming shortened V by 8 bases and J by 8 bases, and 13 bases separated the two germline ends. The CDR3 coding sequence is TGTGCCACCGGGACGGGAGTGGATGAGCAGTTCTTC. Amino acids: CATGTGVDEQFF.

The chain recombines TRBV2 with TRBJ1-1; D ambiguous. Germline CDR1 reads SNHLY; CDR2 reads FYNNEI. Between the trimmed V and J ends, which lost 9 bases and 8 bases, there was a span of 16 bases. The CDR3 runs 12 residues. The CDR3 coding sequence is TGTGCCAGTGAATACGTAGCCGTGGAAGCTTTCTTT. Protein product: CASEYVAVEAFF.

This CDR3 is CSVGQGLNTEAFF. CDR3 sequence (DNA): TGCAGCGTGGGACAGGGACTCAACACTGAAGCTTTCTTT. The V call is TRBV29-1, the J call TRBJ1-1; 9 positions match TRBD1. In germline, CDR1 is SQVTM, CDR2 ANQGSEA. The trim removed 6 bases at V and 2 bases at J, leaving 4 bases unmatched. The CDR3 is made up of 13 amino acids.

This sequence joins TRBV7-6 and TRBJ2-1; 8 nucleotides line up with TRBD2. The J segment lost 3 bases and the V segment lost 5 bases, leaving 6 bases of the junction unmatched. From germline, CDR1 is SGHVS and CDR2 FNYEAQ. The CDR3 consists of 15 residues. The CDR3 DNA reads TGTGCCAGCAGCCCCCGGGCGGGGGGCTACAATGAGCAGTTCTTC. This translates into CASSPRAGGYNEQFF. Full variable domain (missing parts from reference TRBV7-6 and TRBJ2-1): GAGVSQSPRYKVTKRGQDVALRCDPISGHVSLYWYRQALGQGPEFLTYFNYEAQQDKSGLPNDRFSAERPEGSISTLTIQRTEQRDSAMYRCASSPRAGGYNEQFFGPGTRLTVL.

The CDR3 DNA reads as TGTGCCAGCAGCTTAGGGGGAGGACAGCCCCAGCATTTT. Translated: CASSLGGGQPQHF. The chain recombines TRBV7-6 with TRBJ1-5; D call uncertain. Germline CDR1 is SGHVS and CDR2 is FNYEAQ. The CDR3 spans 13 residues. Trimming removed 1 base at V and 7 bases at J, with 8 bases between.

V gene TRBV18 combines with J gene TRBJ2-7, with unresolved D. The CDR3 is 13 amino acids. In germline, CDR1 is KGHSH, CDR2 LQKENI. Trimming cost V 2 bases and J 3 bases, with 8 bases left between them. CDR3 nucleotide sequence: TGTGCCAGCTCACCAGATACTCTCTACGAGCAGTACTTC. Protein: CASSPDTLYEQYF.

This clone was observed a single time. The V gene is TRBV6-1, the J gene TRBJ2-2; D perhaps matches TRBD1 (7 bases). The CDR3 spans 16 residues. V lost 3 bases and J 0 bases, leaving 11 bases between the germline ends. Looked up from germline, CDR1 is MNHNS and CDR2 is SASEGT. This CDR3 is CASSDAGQSNTGELFF. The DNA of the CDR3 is TGTGCCAGCAGTGATGCGGGACAGTCGAACACCGGGGAGCTGTTTTTT.

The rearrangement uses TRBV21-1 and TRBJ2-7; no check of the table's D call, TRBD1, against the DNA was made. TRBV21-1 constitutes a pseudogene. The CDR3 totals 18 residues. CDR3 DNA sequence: TGTGCCAGCAGCAAAGCGTCAACCTGGGCCTACCGTGCTTACGAGCAGTACTTC. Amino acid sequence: CASSKASTWAYRAYEQYF.

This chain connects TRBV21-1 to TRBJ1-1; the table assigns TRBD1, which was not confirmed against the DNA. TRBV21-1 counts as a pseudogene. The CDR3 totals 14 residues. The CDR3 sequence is CASRDRGRGGEAFF. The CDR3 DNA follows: TGTGCCAGCCGGGACAGGGGCCGGGGTGGTGAAGCTTTCTTT.

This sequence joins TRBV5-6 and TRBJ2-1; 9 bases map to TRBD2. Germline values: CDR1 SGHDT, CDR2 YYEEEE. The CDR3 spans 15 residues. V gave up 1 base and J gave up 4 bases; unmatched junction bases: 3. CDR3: CASSLLAGGYNEQFF. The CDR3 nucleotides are TGTGCCAGCAGCTTGCTCGCGGGGGGGTACAATGAGCAGTTCTTC.

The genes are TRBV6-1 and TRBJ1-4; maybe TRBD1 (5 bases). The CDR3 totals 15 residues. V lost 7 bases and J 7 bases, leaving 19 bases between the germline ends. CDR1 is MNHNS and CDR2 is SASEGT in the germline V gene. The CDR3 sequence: CASTRIRGASEKLFF. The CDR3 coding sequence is TGTGCCAGCACTCGAATTCGTGGGGCGAGTGAAAAACTGTTTTTT.

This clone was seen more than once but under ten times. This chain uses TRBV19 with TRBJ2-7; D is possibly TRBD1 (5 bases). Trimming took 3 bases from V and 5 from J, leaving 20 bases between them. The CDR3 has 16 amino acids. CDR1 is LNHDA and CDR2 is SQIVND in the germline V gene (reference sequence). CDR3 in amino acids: CASSIGGHPIYHEQYF. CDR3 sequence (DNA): TGTGCCAGTAGTATCGGCGGACACCCAATTTACCACGAGCAGTACTTC.

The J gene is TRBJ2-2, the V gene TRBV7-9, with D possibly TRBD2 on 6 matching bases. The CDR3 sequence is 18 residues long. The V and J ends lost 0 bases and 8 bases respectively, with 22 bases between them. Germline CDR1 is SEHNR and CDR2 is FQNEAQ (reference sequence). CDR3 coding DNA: TGTGCCAGCAGCTTAGCTTCCTCGGGAGCGGGTCTTCAGGGGGAGCTGTTTTTT. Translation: CASSLASSGAGLQGELFF.

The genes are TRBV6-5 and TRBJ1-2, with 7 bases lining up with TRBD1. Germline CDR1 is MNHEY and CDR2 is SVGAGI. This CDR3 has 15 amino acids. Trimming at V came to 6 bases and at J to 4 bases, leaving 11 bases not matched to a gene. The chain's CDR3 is CASRRTHRGLYGYTF. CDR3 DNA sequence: TGTGCCAGCAGACGTACACACAGGGGCCTCTATGGCTACACCTTC.

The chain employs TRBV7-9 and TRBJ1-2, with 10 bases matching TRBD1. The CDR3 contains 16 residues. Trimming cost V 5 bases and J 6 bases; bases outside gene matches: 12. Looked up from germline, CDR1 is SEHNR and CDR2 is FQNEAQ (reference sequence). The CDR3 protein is CASSPLRADRGNGYTF. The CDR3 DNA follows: TGTGCCAGCAGCCCCCTGAGGGCGGACAGGGGGAATGGCTACACCTTC.

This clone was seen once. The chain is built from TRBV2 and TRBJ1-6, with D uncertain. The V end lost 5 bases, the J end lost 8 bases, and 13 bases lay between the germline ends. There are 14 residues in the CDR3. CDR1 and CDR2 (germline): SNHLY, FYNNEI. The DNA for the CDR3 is TGTGCCAGCAGTTTCGGGGAGCGGCATTCACCCCTCCACTTT. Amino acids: CASSFGERHSPLHF. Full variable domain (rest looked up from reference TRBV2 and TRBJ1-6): EPEVTQTPSHQVTQMGQEVILRCVPISNHLYFYWYRQILGQKVEFLVSFYNNEISEKSEIFDDQFSVERPDGSNFTLKIRSTKLEDSAMYFCASSFGERHSPLHFGNGTRLTVT.